The rows below give T cell receptor beta chains drawn from one sample of a study of blood T cells in healthy people across ages. TCRdb reprocessed the 5' RACE reads with MiXCR, giving one entry per CDR3 protein. The sample consists of roughly 1.4 million distinct CDR3 sequences, 55% to 75% of them appearing once. The sample taken for sequencing was blood. Every receptor here comes from a man between 18 and 35 years old in good health. CDR3s include the opening cysteine and the closing phenylalanine or tryptophan. Fields, in order: J gene, V gene, clone size, CDR3 length, D gene, CDR3 DNA, CDR3 protein. The D gene is left open where the match is weak. Expanded clones are given a class, and other clones once, few, many or no size at all.

TRBJ2-7 | TRBV7-2 | NA | 14 | NA | TGTGCCAGCAGCTCGGTGGGGTTCTCCTACGAGCAGTACTTC | CASSSVGFSYEQYF
TRBJ2-3 | TRBV25-1 | NA | 16 | TRBD1 | TGTGCCAGCAGTGAATATGGGGACAGCCCCACAGATACGCAGTATTTT | CASSEYGDSPTDTQYF
TRBJ1-6 | TRBV5-1 | NA | 16 | NA | TGCGCCAGCAGCTCCCCCGAGGGCAGGAGCGGTTCACCCCTCCACTTT | CASSSPEGRSGSPLHF
TRBJ1-5 | TRBV6-1 | NA | 12 | NA | TGTGCCAGCAGTGATAACGACATCGTCTGGCATTTT | CASSDNDIVWHF
TRBJ2-3 | TRBV28 | NA | 17 | NA | TGTGCCAGCAGTTTATTGGCGGGGCCCCCTGGCACAGATACGCAGTATTTT | CASSLLAGPPGTDTQYF
TRBJ2-1 | TRBV6-2/TRBV6-3 | NA | 16 | TRBD2 | TGTGCCAGCACTCACCCTGGGCGGGAGTTGAAGAATGAGCAGTTCTTC | CASTHPGRELKNEQFF
TRBJ2-6 | TRBV7-9 | NA | 17 | TRBD1 | TGTGCCAGCAGCTTGGGGACAGGGGGCAATGGGGCCAACGTCCTGACTTTC | CASSLGTGGNGANVLTF
TRBJ2-7 | TRBV6-5 | NA | 14 | NA | TGTGCCAGCAACGCGGGGCCTCTCTCCTACGAGCAGTACTTC | CASNAGPLSYEQYF
TRBJ2-1 | TRBV27 | few | 15 | TRBD1 | TGTGCCAGCTCGGCTCTGGACAGGAACTACAATGAGCAGTTCTTC | CASSALDRNYNEQFF
TRBJ1-5 | TRBV4-3 | NA | 16 | NA | TGCGCCAGCAGCCAAGCCACCGGACTGCCCAATCAGCCCCAGCATTTT | CASSQATGLPNQPQHF
TRBJ2-7 | TRBV5-6 | few | 15 | TRBD1 | TGTGCCAGCAGCTTGGTACAGGGGGGAACCTACGAGCAGTACTTC | CASSLVQGGTYEQYF
TRBJ2-7 | TRBV6-6 | once | 14 | TRBD1 | TGTGCCAGCAGGGAGGACAGGTCTTCCTACGAGCAGTACTTC | CASREDRSSYEQYF
TRBJ2-5 | TRBV7-2 | few | 14 | NA | TGTGCCAGCAGCTTAGGGCCGGGAGAAGAGACCCAGTACTTC | CASSLGPGEETQYF
TRBJ1-2 | TRBV27 | NA | 12 | NA | TGTGCCAGCAGATACGAGTGGGGGGGCTACACCTTC | CASRYEWGGYTF
TRBJ1-1 | TRBV27 | once | 14 | NA | TGTGCCAGCAGTTTAGGCCCAGAAGGAGCTGAAGCTTTCTTT | CASSLGPEGAEAFF
TRBJ2-2 | TRBV9 | NA | 14 | NA | TGTGCCAGCAGCGTAGCTACCAGTACCGGGGAGCTGTTTTTT | CASSVATSTGELFF
TRBJ2-3 | TRBV7-9 | few | 16 | NA | TGTGCCAGCAGCTCCCTCGACTCGCTAAGCACAGATACGCAGTATTTT | CASSSLDSLSTDTQYF
TRBJ2-1 | TRBV29-1 | few | 16 | TRBD2 | TGCAGCGTTCAAGGTACTAGCGCCTGGACCTACAATGAGCAGTTCTTC | CSVQGTSAWTYNEQFF
TRBJ2-3 | TRBV27 | NA | 15 | NA | TGTGCCAGCAGTTCGGGTGGGAGAAGCACAGATACGCAGTATTTT | CASSSGGRSTDTQYF
TRBJ1-6 | TRBV4-1 | NA | 15 | NA | TGCGCCAGCAGCCTTGGACCGTGGAGAGATTCCACCCTCCACTTT | CASSLGPWRDSTLHF
TRBJ1-1 | TRBV30 | few | 12 | NA | TGTGCCTGGAGACTGGACAGAACTGAAGCTTTCTTT | CAWRLDRTEAFF
TRBJ2-7 | TRBV10-1 | NA | 16 | NA | TGCGCCAGCAGTTCCAACTCGCAGGGAAACTCCTACGAGCAGTACTTC | CASSSNSQGNSYEQYF
TRBJ2-3 | TRBV5-1 | few | 14 | NA | TGCGCCAGCAGCTTGGCGCAGTCCCTAGATACGCAGTATTTT | CASSLAQSLDTQYF
TRBJ2-7 | TRBV5-1 | once | 15 | NA | TGCGCCAGCAGCTTGGATTCGGCAACTCTCTACGAGCAGTACTTC | CASSLDSATLYEQYF
TRBJ2-4 | TRBV7-2 | few | 15 | NA | TGTGCCAGCAGCCAAAGCAGGACTGCCAAAAACATTCAGTACTTC | CASSQSRTAKNIQYF
TRBJ2-1 | TRBV20-1 | NA | 15 | NA | TGCAGTGCTAGTCCCGGGACCCCACTATACAATGAGCAGTTCTTC | CSASPGTPLYNEQFF
TRBJ2-7 | TRBV5-6 | NA | 14 | TRBD1 | TGTGCCAGCAGCATTACAGGGGCTCTGAACGAGCAGTACTTC | CASSITGALNEQYF
TRBJ2-1 | TRBV6-1 | once | 15 | TRBD2 | TGTGCCAGCAGTGAGGGTCTAGCGGGAGGGGCTGAGCAGTTCTTC | CASSEGLAGGAEQFF
TRBJ2-3 | TRBV21-1 | NA | 15 | NA | TGTGCCAGCATCCCTCCCCGTCCCGGGGCAGATACGCAGTATTTT | CASIPPRPGADTQYF
TRBJ1-3 | TRBV6-6 | NA | 14 | NA | TGTGCCAGCAGTTACGACCCCAAGGGGAGCACCATATATTTT | CASSYDPKGSTIYF
TRBJ2-1 | TRBV11-2 | NA | 14 | NA | TGTGCCAGCAGCTTAGGTAGCCCAGTTAATGAGCAGTTCTTC | CASSLGSPVNEQFF